Sequencing of this T cell receptor (beta chain) was carried out in a study of blood T cell repertoires in COVID-19 (dated by TCRdb to about 2020). Looking at the study overall: Samples from collaborators originated in the United States, Italy and Spain and spanned both the acute and convalescent phases of COVID-19. The prospective study material was composed of cDNA or gDNA derived from T cells, B-cell-depleted T cells, or PBMCs. Subjects who had been exposed to COVID-19, were actively infected with it, or had recovered from it provided the deeply sampled blood TCRbeta repertoires that made up the dataset. The repertoires were released in a freely available public database intended as a resource for research on the immune response to SARS-CoV-2. The samples were drawn from two sources: the first 160 participants of the ongoing ImmuneRACE study, and 1,254 subjects contributed by 6 global collaborators. The sample metadata nearly always contained a de-identified subject ID, COVID-19 status, age in years and sex. Where available, HLA class I and class II types were obtained from metadata supplied by the sample provider rather than from assay-based typing.

Beyond this particular receptor, the publication reports: Clinical and demographic metadata were provided uncurated, with the amount varying by source and participant.

Each collaborating institution followed its own protocols to collect whole blood in K2EDTA tubes. For TCRbeta analysis, collaborator samples were shipped as frozen whole blood, as isolated PBMCs, or as DNA extracted from either sample type. V and J are trimmed by 8 bases and 5 bases, and the gene matches miss 6 bases of the junction. The CDR3 numbers 15 residues from cysteine through phenylalanine. Only the CDR3 DNA is retained, 45 bases long and in frame from the first base. Per the germline V gene, ENHRY is the CDR1 and SYGVKD is the CDR2. About this clone: Its antigen is currently not known. Base qualities were left out, and no much larger clone turns up one base away.

The immunoSEQ Assay, a bias-controlled multiplex PCR, was used to amplify TCRbeta CDR3 regions from genomic DNA. Concerning the study's data processing: Nucleated cell counts per sample were estimated from amplification of reference gene primers within the assay. Sequence reads were collapsed and filtered to measure the absolute abundance of every unique TCRbeta CDR3 rearrangement. For each sample, productive Simpson clonality was calculated as the square root of Simpson's diversity index across productive rearrangements. TCRdb provides this immuneACCESS table in a form limited to in-frame rearrangements. Some clones are lacking; in checked studies, under half of them reflect an unresolved V gene, and why the rest are absent is not known. V and J calls and clone size follow that table, whereas D and trimming were derived from the DNA. The table for this sample lists 150,000 to 200,000 clones; over 70% of them were counted only once. The ten biggest clones cover 9.1% of the sample.

The sequence was collected from a woman of 80 years or more with active or convalescent COVID-19. Material: peripheral blood. The chain employs TRBV10-3 and TRBJ2-1; 13 central nucleotides agree with TRBD2. This receptor has the CDR3 CAIGGGLAGHNEQFF. The bases are TGTGCCATCGGGGGGGGACTAGCGGGACACAATGAGCAGTTCTTC.